A single sample gave rise to the 22 T cell receptor beta chains below, sequenced in a study of beta chain features in type 1 diabetes. Study observations and caveats: A moderate, significant TCRB CDR3 shortening appeared in type 1 diabetes across four CD4+ subsets.

Their target antigens are unknown. Isolated RNA was reverse transcribed in full, so expressed TCRB transcripts were sequenced. Produced via immunoSEQ multiplex PCR; TCRdb's table is partial and in-frame only. The profile shows around 150,000 clones, 63% of them singletons. The specimen was naive CD4+ T cells from blood. The receptors originated from a man in his thirties or forties with type 1 diabetes.

This rearrangement joins TRBV9 to TRBJ2-7, with 10 bases aligning to TRBD2. CDR1 and CDR2 from the germline V gene are SGDLS and YYNGEE. The ends lost 5 bases at V and 2 bases at J; junction bases unmatched: 10. There are 16 residues in the CDR3. The CDR3 region has the DNA TGTGCCAGCAGGCCCGGGGCTAGCGGGGGTCCCTACGAGCAGTACTTC. This translates into CASRPGASGGPYEQYF.

This chain joins TRBV5-6 and TRBJ2-1; a possible D gene is TRBD2 (5 bases). CDR1 and CDR2 (germline): SGHDT, YYEEEE. This CDR3 is built from 13 residues. V lost 4 bases and J 6 bases, leaving 11 bases between the germline ends. In nucleotides, the CDR3 is TGTGCCAGCAGCCGTGTCGGGGTCAATGAGCAGTTCTTC. Translated: CASSRVGVNEQFF. The whole variable domain, remainder taken from reference TRBV5-6 and TRBJ2-1, is DAGVTQSPTHLIKTRGQQVTLRCSPKSGHDTVSWYQQALGQGPQFIFQYYEEEERQRGNFPDRFSGHQFPNYSSELNVNALLLGDSALYLCASSRVGVNEQFFGPGTRLTVL.

V usage is TRBV9 and J usage is TRBJ1-2; D gene uncertain. The CDR3 has 14 amino acids. Trimming took off 4 bases at V and 4 bases at J, with 14 bases between the two ends. CDR1 and CDR2 (germline): SGDLS, YYNGEE. CDR3 sequence reads: CASSPTEAAYGYTF. Here the CDR3 DNA reads TGTGCCAGCAGCCCCACCGAGGCGGCCTATGGCTACACCTTC. Full variable domain (missing parts from reference TRBV9 and TRBJ1-2): DSGVTQTPKHLITATGQRVTLRCSPRSGDLSVYWYQQSLDQGLQFLIQYYNGEERAKGNILERFSAQQFPDLHSELNLSSLELGDSALYFCASSPTEAAYGYTFGSGTRLTVV.

V usage is TRBV5-4 and J usage is TRBJ1-6; 9 bases map to TRBD1. With V trimmed by 4 bases and J by 7 bases, 9 bases remained unmatched. Germline V lookup: CDR1 SGHNT, CDR2 YYREEE (reference sequence). This CDR3 spans 16 amino acids. CDR3 sequence reads: CASSITTGGNNSPLHF. The CDR3 DNA is TGTGCCAGCAGCATCACGACAGGGGGTAACAATTCACCCCTCCACTTT.

CDR3 residues: CASSLLNTDTQYF. The CDR3 DNA reads as TGTGCCAGCAGTCTACTAAACACAGATACGCAGTATTTT. The V and J genes are TRBV27 and TRBJ2-3; D is uncertain. Germline assignment: CDR1 MNHEY and CDR2 SMNVEV (reference sequence). The length of the CDR3 is 13 residues. V was cut by 5 bases and J by 2 bases, with 8 bases left in between.

This clone has more than one count but fewer than ten. DNA of the CDR3: TGTGCCACCAGCCGTGGCGACAGTAACGACAATGAGCAGTTCTTC. It codes for CATSRGDSNDNEQFF. This rearrangement joins TRBV15 to TRBJ2-1; D perhaps matches TRBD1 (5 bases). The V end lost 5 bases, the J end lost 5 bases, and 16 bases lay between the germline ends. Germline V CDR1 and CDR2: LNHNV, YYDKDF (reference sequence). The CDR3 length is 15 residues.

The rearrangement joins TRBV5-6 to TRBJ1-1, with D possibly being TRBD1 (5 bases). Trimming took off 0 bases at V and 7 bases at J, with 7 bases between the two ends. The germline gives CDR1 SGHDT, CDR2 YYEEEE. CDR3 length equals 12 residues. As DNA, the CDR3 is TGTGCCAGCAGCTTGGACAGGTTTGAAGCTTTCTTT. This codes for CASSLDRFEAFF.

The CDR3 reads CASRLTQETQYF. Written as DNA, the CDR3 is TGTGCCAGCCGCCTGACGCAAGAGACCCAGTACTTC. The chain uses TRBV25-1 and TRBJ2-5; D uncertain. Trimming stripped 8 bases from V and 2 bases from J, with 9 bases between. In germline, CDR1 is MGHDK, CDR2 SYGVNS. The CDR3 totals 12 residues.

This chain uses TRBV6-5 with TRBJ2-1; TRBD1 might be the D (5 bases). This CDR3 contains 15 residues. Trimming shortened V by 0 bases and J by 7 bases, and 13 bases separated the two germline ends. In germline, CDR1 is MNHEY, CDR2 SVGAGI. As DNA, the CDR3 is TGTGCCAGCAGTTACTCGCAGGGCAGGAGTAATGAGCAGTTCTTC. Translated, it gives CASSYSQGRSNEQFF.

J is TRBJ1-1 and V is TRBV29-1; tentative D call: TRBD1 (6 bases). CDR1 SQVTM and CDR2 ANQGSEA come from the germline V gene. Trimming cost V 7 bases and J 4 bases, with 16 bases left between them. The CDR3 has 13 residues. CDR3 protein: CSAPYREGTEAFF. CDR3 nucleotides: TGCAGCGCGCCTTACAGGGAGGGCACTGAAGCTTTCTTT. Filled out from reference TRBV29-1 and TRBJ1-1, the complete variable domain reads SAVISQKPSRDICQRGTSLTIQCQVDSQVTMMFWYRQQPGQSLTLIATANQGSEATYESGFVIDKFPISRPNLTFSTLTVSNMSPEDSSIYLCSAPYREGTEAFFGQGTRLTVV.

The V and J genes are TRBV7-9 and TRBJ2-5, with 7 positions matching TRBD1. Trimming cost V 5 bases and J 2 bases; bases outside gene matches: 8. CDR1 and CDR2 from the germline V gene are SEHNR and FQNEAQ (reference sequence). This CDR3 has 15 amino acids. The CDR3 nucleotides are TGTGCCAGCAGCCTATGGCGGACAGGACAAGAGACCCAGTACTTC. This sequence encodes CASSLWRTGQETQYF.

The chain recombines TRBV7-9 with TRBJ1-1; 11 bases align to TRBD1. V gave up 4 bases and J gave up 4 bases; unmatched junction bases: 5. The CDR3 totals 15 residues. Germline CDR1 SEHNR, CDR2 FQNEAQ (reference sequence). The CDR3 DNA sequence: TGTGCCAGCAGCTCGCGGGACAGGGGGAGCACTGAAGCTTTCTTT. Protein: CASSSRDRGSTEAFF.

This clone was found a few times. The chain combines TRBV29-1 with TRBJ2-5, with 9 bases lining up with TRBD1. The CDR3 contains 14 residues. The germline V gene has CDR1 SQVTM and CDR2 ANQGSEA. The CDR3, as DNA: TGCACCGCTCCGGGACAGGGATTCCAAGAGACCCAGTACTTC. Amino acid sequence: CTAPGQGFQETQYF.

V usage is TRBV7-9 and J usage is TRBJ1-1, with D perhaps matching TRBD1 (6 bases). The CDR3 extends over 16 amino acids. The ends were cut back, 0 bases at V and 0 bases at J, with 11 bases in the middle. Germline CDR1 reads SEHNR; CDR2 reads FQNEAQ (reference sequence). The CDR3 DNA is TGTGCCAGCAGCTTAGCGACCGGACAGTTGAACACTGAAGCTTTCTTT. Protein product: CASSLATGQLNTEAFF.

CDR3 nucleotide sequence: TGCAGCGTTGAAGAGGATGCAGGAACGCAGTATTTT. Translated: CSVEEDAGTQYF. V is TRBV29-1 and J is TRBJ2-3; no definite D call. Germline loops: CDR1 SQVTM, CDR2 ANQGSEA. The CDR3 is made up of 12 amino acids. V lost 0 bases and J lost 9, with 10 bases in between.

The rearrangement links TRBV29-1 to TRBJ2-5, with TRBD2 identical over 11 bases. Germline CDR1 is SQVTM and CDR2 is ANQGSEA. This CDR3 has 14 residues. With 4 bases clipped from V and 2 bases from J, the junction kept 3 bases outside the gene matches. CDR3 nucleotides: TGCAGCGTTGCGACTAGCGGGATTCAAGAGACCCAGTACTTC. It is translated as CSVATSGIQETQYF.

This chain links TRBV28 with TRBJ2-4, with 12 nucleotides matching TRBD2. V dropped 7 bases and J dropped 6; count of bases not matched to a gene: 1. This CDR3 spans 13 amino acids. The germline V gene has CDR1 MDHEN and CDR2 SYDVKM. CDR3 sequence (DNA): TGTGCCAGCACGGGACTAGCGGGAAACATTCAGTACTTC. It translates to CASTGLAGNIQYF.

The chain employs TRBV7-2 and TRBJ2-7, with TRBD1 matching 8 bases. The germline gives CDR1 SGHTA, CDR2 FQGNSA. This CDR3 region has 15 residues. J lost 5 bases, V lost 5 bases, and 11 bases had no gene match. CDR3 DNA sequence: TGTGCCAGCAGCCGGGACAGGCCGCAGCGCGACGAGCAGTACTTC. Translating gives CASSRDRPQRDEQYF.

The chain has TRBV7-8 and TRBJ2-5; D not resolved. The length of the CDR3 is 15 residues. Germline-derived CDR1 and CDR2 are SGHVS and FQNEAQ. V gave up 1 base and J gave up 4 bases, with 13 bases separating them. The CDR3 protein is CASSLGQVGLETQYF. In DNA form, the CDR3 reads TGTGCCAGCAGCTTAGGGCAGGTTGGCCTAGAGACCCAGTACTTC.

The rearrangement links TRBV7-2 to TRBJ2-3; D tentatively reads TRBD1 or TRBD2 (5 bases each). V lost 5 bases, J lost 4 bases, and 10 bases lay in between. CDR1 is SGHTA, CDR2 FQGNSA, per germline. This CDR3 contains 13 residues. The CDR3 region is CASSPTGPDTQYF. In DNA form, the CDR3 reads TGTGCCAGCAGCCCTACGGGGCCAGATACGCAGTATTTT.

This clone was seen more than once but under ten times. The CDR3 region has the DNA TGCAGCGTTGAAGATCCAAGCGGGACAGGGGCCTACGAGCAGTACTTC. Protein: CSVEDPSGTGAYEQYF. The chain combines TRBV29-1 with TRBJ2-7; TRBD1 agrees at 10 bases. CDR1 is SQVTM and CDR2 is ANQGSEA in the germline V gene. The CDR3 runs 16 residues. The V segment lost 0 bases and the J segment 2 bases; nucleotides outside the gene matches: 7.

This sequence joins TRBV5-1 and TRBJ2-3; D not resolved. Trimming took 0 bases from V and 5 from J, leaving 10 bases between them. Germline CDR1 SGHRS, CDR2 YFSETQ. This CDR3 comprises 14 residues. The DNA for the CDR3 is TGCGCCAGCAGCTTGGTGTCAAGTGGAGATACGCAGTATTTT. The encoded protein is CASSLVSSGDTQYF.